This T cell receptor beta chain appears in the sequencing data of a study of cytomegalovirus exposure and HLA in healthy donors. About this clone: The antigen remains unidentified.

Primers included in the PCR were 60 Vbeta and 13 Jbeta primers. Some clones are missing from TCRdb's copy, which holds only in-frame ones; the method was immunoSEQ multiplex PCR. The sample includes around 58,000 clones, over 75% of them seen just once. Germline V CDR1 and CDR2: SGDLS, YYNGEE. Trimming stripped 3 bases from V and 4 bases from J, with 10 bases between. The CDR3 loop spans 13 amino acids. General study findings and limits: In an earlier analysis, most TCR beta V segments were productive about 87% or about 30% of the time.

This chain connects TRBV9 to TRBJ1-1; D gene unclear. The sequencing sample was made of PBMCs. This sequence was found in a male donor in good health and CMV-seropositive. The CDR3 loop is CASSAGGGTEAFF. The CDR3 DNA reads as TGTGCCAGCAGCGCCGGCGGTGGCACTGAAGCTTTCTTT.